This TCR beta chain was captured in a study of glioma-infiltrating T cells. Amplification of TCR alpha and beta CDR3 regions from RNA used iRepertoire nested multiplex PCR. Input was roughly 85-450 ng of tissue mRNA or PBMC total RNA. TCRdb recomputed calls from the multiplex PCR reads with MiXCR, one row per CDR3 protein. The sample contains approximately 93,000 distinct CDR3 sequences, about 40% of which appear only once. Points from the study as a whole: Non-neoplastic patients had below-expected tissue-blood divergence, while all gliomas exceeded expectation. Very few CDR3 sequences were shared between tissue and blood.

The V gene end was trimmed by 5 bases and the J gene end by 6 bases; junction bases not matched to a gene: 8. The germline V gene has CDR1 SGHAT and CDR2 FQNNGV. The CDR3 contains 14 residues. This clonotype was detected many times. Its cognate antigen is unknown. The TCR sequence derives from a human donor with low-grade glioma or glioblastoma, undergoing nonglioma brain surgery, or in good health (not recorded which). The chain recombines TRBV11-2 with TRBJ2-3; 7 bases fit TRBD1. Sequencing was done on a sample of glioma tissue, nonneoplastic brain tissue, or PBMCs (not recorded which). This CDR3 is CASSMRQGRDTQYF. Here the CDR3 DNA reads TGTGCCAGCAGCATGAGACAGGGCCGGGATACGCAGTATTTT. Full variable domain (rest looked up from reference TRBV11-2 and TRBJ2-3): EAGVAQSPRYKIIEKRQSVAFWCNPISGHATLYWYQQILGQGPKLLIQFQNNGVVDDSQLPKDRFSAERLKGVDSTLKIQPAKLEDSAVYLCASSMRQGRDTQYFGPGTRLTVL.